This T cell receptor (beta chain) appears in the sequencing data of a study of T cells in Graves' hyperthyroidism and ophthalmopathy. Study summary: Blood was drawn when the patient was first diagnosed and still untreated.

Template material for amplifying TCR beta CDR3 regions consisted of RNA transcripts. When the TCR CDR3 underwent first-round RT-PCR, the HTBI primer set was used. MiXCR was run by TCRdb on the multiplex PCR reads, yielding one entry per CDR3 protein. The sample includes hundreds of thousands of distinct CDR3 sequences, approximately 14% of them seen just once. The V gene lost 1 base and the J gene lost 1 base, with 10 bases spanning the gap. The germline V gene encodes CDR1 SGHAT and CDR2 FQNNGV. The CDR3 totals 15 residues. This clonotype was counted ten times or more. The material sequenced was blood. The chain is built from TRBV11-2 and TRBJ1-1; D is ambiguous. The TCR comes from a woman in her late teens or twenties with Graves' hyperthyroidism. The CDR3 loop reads CASSLGAGWNTEAFF. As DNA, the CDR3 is TGTGCCAGCAGCTTAGGGGCGGGTTGGAACACTGAAGCTTTCTTT.